This TCR beta chain came from a study of OX40 agonist ivuxolimab in advanced cancers. Study information: Hepatocellular carcinoma, melanoma, renal cell or head and neck cancer affected the dose-escalation patients. Earlier anti-PD-1, anti-PD-L1 or anti-CTLA-4 therapy was permitted; around 40% had received some. Notes on the study in general: Average numbers of expanded clones were greater in CD8+ T cells than in CD4+.

This table comes from immunoSEQ multiplex PCR, and its TCRdb copy is limited to in-frame clones, with some not included. The data hold just over 95,000 clones, with about 85% observed a single time. Unmatched junction bases numbered 18, after V lost 5 bases and J lost 8 bases. Germline V lookup: CDR1 SEHNR, CDR2 FQNEAQ (reference sequence). The CDR3 length is 17 residues. Sampling of blood occurred at baseline, cycle 4 day 1, and cycle 7 day 1. Concerning this clone: Its antigen is as yet unknown.

This sequence was found in an adult with an advanced solid tumor such as melanoma, head and neck, liver or kidney cancer. The genes are TRBV7-9 and TRBJ1-2; 9 nucleotides line up with TRBD1. Sequencing used CD4+ or CD8+ T cells sorted from blood, obtained in a trial of the OX40 agonist ivuxolimab. DNA for the CDR3: TGTGCCAGCAGCACTATACTTGGACAGGGGAAATGTGAGGGCTACACCTTC. Its protein product is CASSTILGQGKCEGYTF.